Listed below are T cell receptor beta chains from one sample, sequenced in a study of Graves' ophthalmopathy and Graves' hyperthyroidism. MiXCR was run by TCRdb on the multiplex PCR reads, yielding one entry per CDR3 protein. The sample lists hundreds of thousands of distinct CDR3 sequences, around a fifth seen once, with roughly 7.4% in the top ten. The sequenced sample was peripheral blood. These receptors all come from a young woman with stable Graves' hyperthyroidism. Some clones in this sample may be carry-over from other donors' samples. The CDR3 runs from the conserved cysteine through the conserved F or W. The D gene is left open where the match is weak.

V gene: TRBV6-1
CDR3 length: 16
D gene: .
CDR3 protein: CASVDPPQGGNQPQHF

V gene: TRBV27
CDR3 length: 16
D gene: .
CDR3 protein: CASSLDSPSSGNTIYF

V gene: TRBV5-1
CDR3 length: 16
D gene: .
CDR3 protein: CASSFNVGRAIGEQYF

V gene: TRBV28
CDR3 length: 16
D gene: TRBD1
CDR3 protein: CASSYPVTGATDTQYF

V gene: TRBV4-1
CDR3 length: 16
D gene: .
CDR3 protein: CASSQVADRTNSPLHF

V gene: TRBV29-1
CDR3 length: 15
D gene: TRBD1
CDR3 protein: CSVGKTGVGSTEAFF

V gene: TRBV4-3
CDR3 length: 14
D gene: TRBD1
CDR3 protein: CASSLQGAESPLHF

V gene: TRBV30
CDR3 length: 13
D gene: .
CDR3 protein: CAWSGGGVYEQYF

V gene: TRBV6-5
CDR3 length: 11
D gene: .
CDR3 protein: CASSYGGGYTF

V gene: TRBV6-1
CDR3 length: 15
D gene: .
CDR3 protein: CASSESGTIRAEAFF

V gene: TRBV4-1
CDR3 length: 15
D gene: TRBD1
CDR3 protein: CASSQVTGGTGELFF

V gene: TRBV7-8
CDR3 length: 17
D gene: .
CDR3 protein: CASRIAGGAGPHTDAFF